This record concerns one T cell receptor (beta chain) sequence. The data derive from a study of technical replicates of blood from several donors. Generated by immunoSEQ multiplex PCR, the TCRdb table keeps only in-frame clones and is missing some. The sample comprises approximately 59,000 clones, about 90% of which are singletons, and around 5.1% rests with the top ten. Germline V gene lookup returns CDR1 SGHTA and CDR2 FQGNSA. Trimming removed 0 bases from V and 8 bases from J; junction bases left unmatched: 6. The CDR3 runs to 15 residues. This TCR came from a human donor in good health. Some clones in this sample may be carry-over from other donors' samples. The rearrangement links TRBV7-2 to TRBJ1-4, with 7 bases that match TRBD1. The sequenced material came from PBMCs. The CDR3 protein is CASSLAGGVGEKLFF. The CDR3 nucleotides are TGTGCCAGCAGCTTAGCAGGGGGCGTCGGGGAAAAACTGTTTTTT. The full variable domain, in which reference TRBV7-2 and TRBJ1-4 provide the parts outside the CDR3, is GAGVSQSPSNKVTEKGKDVELRCDPISGHTALYWYRQSLGQGLEFLIYFQGNSAPDKSGLPSDRFSAERTGGSVSTLTIQRTQQEDSAVYLCASSLAGGVGEKLFFGSGTQLSVL.